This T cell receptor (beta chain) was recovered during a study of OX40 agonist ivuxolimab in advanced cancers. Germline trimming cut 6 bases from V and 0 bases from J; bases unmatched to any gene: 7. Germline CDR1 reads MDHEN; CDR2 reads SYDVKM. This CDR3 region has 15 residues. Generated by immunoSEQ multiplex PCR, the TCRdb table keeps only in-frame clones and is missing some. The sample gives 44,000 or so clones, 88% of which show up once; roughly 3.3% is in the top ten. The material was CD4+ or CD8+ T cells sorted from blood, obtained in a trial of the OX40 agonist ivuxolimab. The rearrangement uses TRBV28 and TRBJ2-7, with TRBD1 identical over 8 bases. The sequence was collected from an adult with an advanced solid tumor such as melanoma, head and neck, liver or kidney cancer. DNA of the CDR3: TGTGCCAGCAGCTCGGGACAGGCGGGCTCCTACGAGCAGTACTTC. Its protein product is CASSSGQAGSYEQYF. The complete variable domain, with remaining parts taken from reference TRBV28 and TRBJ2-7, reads DVKVTQSSRYLVKRTGEKVFLECVQDMDHENMFWYRQDPGLGLRLIYFSYDVKMKEKGDIPEGYSVSREKKERFSLILESASTNQTSMYLCASSSGQAGSYEQYFGPGTRLTVT.